This T cell receptor beta chain was documented in a study of PD-1 blockade in classical Hodgkin lymphoma. In germline, CDR1 is LNHNV, CDR2 YYDKDF (reference sequence). Germline trimming cut 0 bases from V and 7 bases from J; bases unmatched to any gene: 9. There are 15 residues in the CDR3. Sequenced by immunoSEQ multiplex PCR; TCRdb stores in-frame clones only, minus some. The sample lists 25,000 to 35,000 clones; less than 80% were seen once. Time point defined: cycle 4 day 1 (C4D1), after six to seven weeks of nivolumab. Each and every patient relapsed after autologous stem cell transplantation, and patients got differing brentuximab vedotin exposure. Magnetic negative selection served to purify CD4+ T cells out of PBMCs that had been thawed.

The specimen was CD4+ T cells from blood, collected before the fourth cycle of nivolumab. This clonotype originated in a human donor with classical Hodgkin lymphoma. The genes are TRBV15 and TRBJ2-7; 7 bases map to TRBD2. The CDR3 DNA reads as TGTGCCACCAGCAGAGATAGGGCGGGAGCTCGGGAGCAGTACTTC. The encoded protein is CATSRDRAGAREQYF. The entire variable domain, with the rest obtained from reference TRBV15 and TRBJ2-7, is as follows: DAMVIQNPRYQVTQFGKPVTLSCSQTLNHNVMYWYQQKSSQAPKLLFHYYDKDFNNEADTPDNFQSRRPNTSFCFLDIRSPGLGDTAMYLCATSRDRAGAREQYFGPGTRLTVT.